The subject of this entry is one T cell receptor beta chain. What it binds is not known. Germline V gives CDR1 MNHEY, CDR2 SMNVEV (reference sequence). V dropped 2 bases and J dropped 6; count of bases not matched to a gene: 18. This CDR3 has 18 residues. Those who donated were healthy bone marrow donors. The data were obtained in a study of cytomegalovirus exposure and HLA in healthy donors. Amplification used 60 Vbeta primers and 13 Jbeta primers. Sequenced by immunoSEQ multiplex PCR; TCRdb stores in-frame clones only, minus some. Here the sample spans around 150,000 clones, over 80% being singletons. Whole-study findings and limits: Relative to the approximately 660-donor mean, N-insertions were reportedly fewer in an Asian-associated ancestry cluster in a later analysis. Listed as cytomegalovirus-associated were 164 TCR beta chains. In a later analysis, HLA-associated TCR beta chains were more clonally expanded than equally common others.

The sequence was collected from a girl aged 5-17 years in good health and CMV-seropositive. Sequencing was done on a sample of PBMCs. This chain uses TRBV27 with TRBJ2-7; 8 bases are a match to TRBD1. CDR3 bases: TGTGCCAGCAGTTTAAAGGGACAGGTCCTTAGGAATCTGGGCGAGCAGTACTTC. Encoded protein: CASSLKGQVLRNLGEQYF.